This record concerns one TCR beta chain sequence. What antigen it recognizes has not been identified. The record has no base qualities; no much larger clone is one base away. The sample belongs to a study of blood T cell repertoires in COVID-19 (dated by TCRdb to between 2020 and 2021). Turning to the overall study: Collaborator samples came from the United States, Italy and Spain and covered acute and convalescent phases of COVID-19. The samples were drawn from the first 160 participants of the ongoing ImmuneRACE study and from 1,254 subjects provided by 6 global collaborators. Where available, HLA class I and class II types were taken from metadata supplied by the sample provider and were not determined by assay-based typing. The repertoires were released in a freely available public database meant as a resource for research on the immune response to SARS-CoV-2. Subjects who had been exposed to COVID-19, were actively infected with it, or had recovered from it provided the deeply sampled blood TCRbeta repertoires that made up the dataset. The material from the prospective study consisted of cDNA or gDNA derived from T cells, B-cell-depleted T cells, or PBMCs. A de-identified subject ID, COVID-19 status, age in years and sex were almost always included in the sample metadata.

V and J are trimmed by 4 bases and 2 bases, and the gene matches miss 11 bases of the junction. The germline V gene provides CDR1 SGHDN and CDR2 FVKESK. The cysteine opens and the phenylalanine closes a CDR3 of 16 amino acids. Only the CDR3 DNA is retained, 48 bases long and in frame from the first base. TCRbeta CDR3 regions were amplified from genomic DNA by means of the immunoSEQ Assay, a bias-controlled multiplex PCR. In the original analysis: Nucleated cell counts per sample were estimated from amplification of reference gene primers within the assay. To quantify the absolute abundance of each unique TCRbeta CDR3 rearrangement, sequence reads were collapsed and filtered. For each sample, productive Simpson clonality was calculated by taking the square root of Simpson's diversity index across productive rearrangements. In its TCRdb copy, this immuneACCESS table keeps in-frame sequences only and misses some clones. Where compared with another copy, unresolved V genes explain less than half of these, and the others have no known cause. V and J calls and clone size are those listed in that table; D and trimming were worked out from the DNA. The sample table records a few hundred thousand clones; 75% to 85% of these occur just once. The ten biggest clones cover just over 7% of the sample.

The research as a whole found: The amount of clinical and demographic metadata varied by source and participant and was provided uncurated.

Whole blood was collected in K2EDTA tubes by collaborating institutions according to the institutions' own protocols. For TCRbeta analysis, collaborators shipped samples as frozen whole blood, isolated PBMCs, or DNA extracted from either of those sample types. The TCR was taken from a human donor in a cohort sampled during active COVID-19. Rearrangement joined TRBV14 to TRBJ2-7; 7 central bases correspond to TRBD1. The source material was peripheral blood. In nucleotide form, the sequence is TGTGCCAGCAGCCCCCAGGGACAGTTTCTCCCCTACGAGCAGTACTTC. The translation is CASSPQGQFLPYEQYF.